Presented here are 2 T cell receptor beta chains from one specimen sequenced in a study of beta chain features in type 1 diabetes. Sequenced material consisted of expressed TCRB transcripts (all of the isolated RNA was reverse transcribed). The method was immunoSEQ multiplex PCR; TCRdb's version includes in-frame clones alone and lacks a portion of them. The table has roughly 340,000 clones, around an eighth seen once. Their specific antigens are unknown. Study outcomes and limitations: Patients with Type 1 diabetes showed moderately but significantly shorter TCRB CDR3s in all four CD4+ subsets.

Sequencing was performed on naive CD4+ T cells from blood. Receptor source: a woman between 18 and 30 years old with type 1 diabetes.

The table lists this clone with a few counts. Other DNA sequences from this sample encode an identical CDR3 as well. This chain uses TRBV19 with TRBJ2-5; no firm D call. CDR3 size: 11 residues. Germline CDR1 LNHDA, CDR2 SQIVND (reference sequence). V lost 4 bases and J 4 bases, leaving 4 bases between the germline ends. CDR3 loop: CASSTGETQYF. DNA for the CDR3: TGTGCCAGTAGTACAGGAGAGACCCAGTACTTC.

This clone was counted between two and nine times. The chain uses TRBV11-1 and TRBJ2-1, with 9 nucleotides matching TRBD1. The junction had 11 bases not matched to a gene; V was cut back by 4 bases and J by 7 bases. Germline loops: CDR1 SGHAT, CDR2 FQDESV (reference sequence). This CDR3 spans 16 amino acids. The CDR3 loop is CASSSTSGTGWNEQFF. In DNA form, the CDR3 reads TGTGCCAGCAGCTCGACCTCCGGGACAGGGTGGAATGAGCAGTTCTTC.